Listed here are 27 T cell receptor beta chains from one sample, sequenced in a study of cytomegalovirus exposure and HLA in healthy donors. Profiled with immunoSEQ multiplex PCR; TCRdb holds only in-frame clones, not every one. Of 60,000 to 65,000 clones in the sample, around 96% are singletons; the top ten hold 1% to 1.5%. The sequenced sample was PBMCs. The receptor source for this set is a woman aged 18-29 years in good health and CMV-seronegative.

The rearrangement links TRBV5-4 to TRBJ2-5, with a tentative D call TRBD2 (5 bases). The CDR3 spans 14 residues. V was pared by 4 bases and J by 1 base, with 11 bases between. Germline V lookup: CDR1 SGHNT, CDR2 YYREEE (reference sequence). DNA of the CDR3: TGTGCCAGCAGCGGCGGGCAGAGCCAAGAGACCCAGTACTTC. Translation: CASSGGQSQETQYF.

The gene calls are TRBV5-1 and TRBJ1-4, with D unresolved. V lost 2 bases to trimming and J lost 8 bases, with 16 bases between them. This CDR3 is 15 amino acids long. Germline CDR1 and CDR2: SGHRS and YFSETQ. The CDR3: CASSFSSPQREKLFF. Here the CDR3 DNA reads TGCGCCAGCAGCTTTAGTTCTCCCCAGCGGGAAAAACTGTTTTTT.

This chain uses TRBV5-4 with TRBJ2-3, with D possibly being TRBD1 (5 bases). The V end lost 0 bases, the J end lost 4 bases, and 12 bases lay between the germline ends. The germline V gene encodes CDR1 SGHNT and CDR2 YYREEE (reference sequence). This CDR3 has 15 residues. The CDR3, as DNA: TGTGCCAGCAGCTTGGCCCAGGGCAGGGCAGATACGCAGTATTTT. Translating it yields CASSLAQGRADTQYF.

This clone was picked up one time. This chain connects TRBV7-3 to TRBJ1-2, with TRBD1 matching over 7 bases. In germline, CDR1 is SGHTA, CDR2 FQGTGA. The junction had 7 bases not matched to a gene; V was cut back by 5 bases and J by 7 bases. CDR3 length: 13 residues. The CDR3 region is CASSQTGISGYTF. CDR3 bases: TGTGCCAGCAGCCAGACAGGGATAAGTGGCTACACCTTC.

The V and J genes are TRBV7-2 and TRBJ1-3; D remains unclear. CDR1 and CDR2 from the germline V gene are SGHTA and FQGNSA. The CDR3 totals 14 residues. V shed 5 bases and J shed 0 bases, with 8 bases lying between them. CDR3 sequence (DNA): TGTGCCAGCAGCCCGAGGGTCTCTGGAAACACCATATATTTT. It specifies CASSPRVSGNTIYF.

Only one count was recorded for this clone. The chain employs TRBV7-9 and TRBJ2-3, with TRBD2 identical over 9 bases. Losses at the gene ends were 5 bases for V and 3 bases for J; bases not matched to a gene: 3. Germline values: CDR1 SEHNR, CDR2 FQNEAQ (reference sequence). The CDR3 has 14 amino acids. CDR3 protein: CASSPSGRTDTQYF. The CDR3 nucleotides are TGTGCCAGCAGCCCCAGCGGGAGGACAGATACGCAGTATTTT.

This chain uses TRBV5-1 with TRBJ2-4; D not resolved. CDR3 length equals 15 residues. The V end lost 0 bases, the J end lost 7 bases, and 14 bases lay between the germline ends. Germline V CDR1 and CDR2: SGHRS, YFSETQ. For the CDR3, the DNA is TGCGCCAGCAGCTTGGCCACAAGTTCCGGGAACATTCAGTACTTC. Translation: CASSLATSSGNIQYF. Full variable domain (outside the CDR3, taken from reference TRBV5-1 and TRBJ2-4): KAGVTQTPRYLIKTRGQQVTLSCSPISGHRSVSWYQQTPGQGLQFLFEYFSETQRNKGNFPGRFSGRQFSNSRSEMNVSTLELGDSALYLCASSLATSSGNIQYFGAGTRLSVL.

Remarks on this clone: The sample carries other DNA sequences with the same CDR3. This chain links TRBV6-5 with TRBJ1-5; TRBD1 matches 9 bases. This CDR3 is 15 amino acids long. Germline trimming cut 6 bases from V and 6 bases from J; bases unmatched to any gene: 9. CDR1 is MNHEY and CDR2 is SVGAGI in the germline V gene. The CDR3 is CASSPDRGSFQPQHF. Here the CDR3 DNA reads TGTGCCAGCAGCCCGGACAGGGGTAGTTTTCAGCCCCAGCATTTT.

The chain combines TRBV5-1 with TRBJ2-5, with 10 bases matching TRBD2. This CDR3 is 13 amino acids long. Germline-derived CDR1 and CDR2 are SGHRS and YFSETQ. V shed 5 bases and J 5 bases; nucleotides not matched to a gene: 3. The CDR3 spells CASRPTSGETQYF. The CDR3 coding sequence is TGCGCCAGCAGGCCGACTAGCGGGGAGACCCAGTACTTC.

This clone was detected only once. The chain has TRBV29-1 and TRBJ2-3; TRBD2 might be the D (6 bases). The V end lost 3 bases, the J end lost 4 bases, and 8 bases lay between the germline ends. The CDR3 length is 12 residues. CDR1 is SQVTM, CDR2 ANQGSEA, per germline. The CDR3 is CSVEGGADTQYF. CDR3 in DNA: TGCAGCGTTGAGGGGGGTGCAGATACGCAGTATTTT.

The CDR3, as DNA: TGTGCCAGCAGCACCCGGACTAGCGGGAGGGCAGAGCAGTACTTC. Translation gives CASSTRTSGRAEQYF. This rearrangement joins TRBV7-2 to TRBJ2-7; 15 nucleotides line up with TRBD2. This CDR3 has 15 amino acids. J gave up 7 bases and V 5 bases, and 6 bases lay outside the gene matches. The V gene's germline CDR1 is SGHTA and CDR2 FQGNSA.

In DNA, the CDR3 is TGTGCCAGCAGTTCCCCAGGCGGGAACTCCTACGAGCAGTACTTC. Its translation: CASSSPGGNSYEQYF. This sequence joins TRBV28 and TRBJ2-7; a possible D gene is TRBD2 (6 bases). The CDR3 consists of 15 residues. V lost 4 bases and J 0 bases, leaving 13 bases between the germline ends. Germline values: CDR1 MDHEN, CDR2 SYDVKM.

The V call is TRBV30, the J call TRBJ1-1; D not certain. This CDR3 is built from 14 residues. CDR1 is GTSNPN and CDR2 is SVGIG in the germline V gene (reference sequence). V gave up 2 bases and J gave up 7 bases, with 17 bases separating them. The CDR3 protein is CAWSPPPLGSEAFF. The CDR3 DNA reads TGTGCCTGGAGTCCCCCCCCGCTGGGCAGTGAAGCTTTCTTT.

The chain employs TRBV29-1 and TRBJ2-7, with a weak D call TRBD2 (5 bases). The germline gives CDR1 SQVTM, CDR2 ANQGSEA. There are 13 residues in the CDR3. V dropped 0 bases and J dropped 2 bases, with 8 bases sitting between them. CDR3: CSVEDVGAYEQYF. The CDR3 DNA reads as TGCAGCGTTGAAGACGTCGGGGCCTACGAGCAGTACTTC.

The chain combines TRBV7-2 with TRBJ1-1, with D unclear. The CDR3 runs 14 residues. Germline V lookup: CDR1 SGHTA, CDR2 FQGNSA. V lost 1 base, J lost 1 base, and 7 bases lay in between. The CDR3 sequence is CASSLGGRNTEAFF. CDR3 nucleotides: TGTGCCAGCAGCTTAGGAGGCCGGAACACTGAAGCTTTCTTT.

The chain carries TRBV5-1 and TRBJ2-7, with a weak D call TRBD1 (6 bases). The CDR3 is 14 amino acids. CDR1 and CDR2 from the germline V gene are SGHRS and YFSETQ. Deletions cut 4 bases from V and 2 bases from J, with 13 bases between. CDR3 protein: CASSPQQGPYEQYF. DNA of the CDR3: TGCGCCAGCAGCCCACAACAGGGTCCCTACGAGCAGTACTTC.

The chain employs TRBV28 and TRBJ1-2, with TRBD1 matching 10 bases. CDR3 length equals 16 residues. The J segment lost 6 bases and the V segment lost 6 bases, leaving 13 bases of the junction unmatched. The germline CDR1 and CDR2 sequences are MDHEN and SYDVKM. The CDR3 bases are TGTGCCAGCAGACCCGGATCCCTTGACAGGGGGCATGGCTACACCTTC. Protein: CASRPGSLDRGHGYTF.

The chain uses TRBV19 and TRBJ1-1, with a tentative D call TRBD1 (5 bases). This CDR3 contains 15 residues. Germline-derived CDR1 and CDR2 are LNHDA and SQIVND (reference sequence). V lost 5 bases and J lost 4, with 17 bases in between. The CDR3 loop reads CASSPGPGRGTEAFF. DNA of the CDR3: TGTGCCAGTAGTCCAGGCCCGGGGCGGGGCACTGAAGCTTTCTTT. Combining the CDR3 with reference TRBV19 and TRBJ1-1 gives the whole variable domain DGGITQSPKYLFRKEGQNVTLSCEQNLNHDAMYWYRQDPGQGLRLIYYSQIVNDFQKGDIAEGYSVSREKKESFPLTVTSAQKNPTAFYLCASSPGPGRGTEAFFGQGTRLTVV.

This sequence joins TRBV10-1 and TRBJ2-5; 8 positions match TRBD2. V dropped 4 bases and J dropped 5; count of bases not matched to a gene: 12. There are 16 residues in the CDR3. The germline gives CDR1 WNHNN, CDR2 SYGVQD (reference sequence). CDR3 sequence: CASSVGGAKTWETQYF. CDR3 in DNA: TGCGCCAGCAGTGTCGGGGGGGCCAAGACGTGGGAGACCCAGTACTTC.

This sequence joins TRBV15 and TRBJ2-7; the match to TRBD2 covers 8 bases. Trimming removed 3 bases from V and 3 bases from J; junction bases left unmatched: 7. Looked up from germline, CDR1 is LNHNV and CDR2 is YYDKDF (reference sequence). The CDR3 contains 15 residues. CDR3 protein: CATSRRGAGGYEQYF. CDR3 bases: TGTGCCACCAGCAGGAGGGGGGCGGGAGGCTACGAGCAGTACTTC. The full variable domain, completed using reference TRBV15 and TRBJ2-7, is DAMVIQNPRYQVTQFGKPVTLSCSQTLNHNVMYWYQQKSSQAPKLLFHYYDKDFNNEADTPDNFQSRRPNTSFCFLDIRSPGLGDTAMYLCATSRRGAGGYEQYFGPGTRLTVT.

This chain uses TRBV18 with TRBJ2-1; maybe TRBD2 (6 bases). V lost 8 bases and J lost 9, with 17 bases in between. The CDR3 sequence is 13 residues long. The V gene's germline CDR1 is KGHSH and CDR2 LQKENI. The CDR3 loop is CASIAGTPGEQFF. DNA for the CDR3: TGTGCCAGCATCGCGGGGACCCCTGGTGAGCAGTTCTTC.

The chain is built from TRBV18 and TRBJ2-7; possible D gene TRBD2, 6 bases. The length of the CDR3 is 17 residues. Germline V gene lookup returns CDR1 KGHSH and CDR2 LQKENI. V was cut by 2 bases and J by 0 bases, with 17 bases left in between. CDR3 sequence: CASSPILGRGGSYEQYF. The CDR3 DNA is TGTGCCAGCTCACCAATCCTAGGGCGGGGAGGCTCCTACGAGCAGTACTTC.

CDR3 region: CASSFQEEETQYF. The CDR3 DNA reads TGTGCCAGCAGTTTCCAGGAGGAAGAGACCCAGTACTTC. The chain couples TRBV28 to TRBJ2-5, with D possibly matching TRBD2 (5 bases). The CDR3 runs to 13 residues. V was cut by 3 bases and J by 3 bases, with 8 bases left in between. Germline lookup yields CDR1 MDHEN and CDR2 SYDVKM.

This clone came up a few times. The chain carries TRBV7-2 and TRBJ2-3; 16 positions agree with TRBD2. V lost 5 bases and J lost 4; bases outside the gene matches: 3. This CDR3 has 16 residues. The germline CDR1 and CDR2 sequences are SGHTA and FQGNSA. The CDR3 loop is CASSPGLAGGPDTQYF. CDR3 sequence (DNA): TGTGCCAGCAGCCCGGGACTAGCGGGAGGGCCAGATACGCAGTATTTT.

The chain is built from TRBV11-2 and TRBJ2-7; the D gene is possibly TRBD1 (6 bases). Trimming took off 8 bases at V and 2 bases at J, with 16 bases between the two ends. Germline CDR1 and CDR2: SGHAT and FQNNGV. This CDR3 spans 14 amino acids. CDR3: CASGQPTETYEQYF. The CDR3 DNA is TGTGCCAGCGGACAGCCGACCGAGACCTACGAGCAGTACTTC. Based on the CDR3 plus reference TRBV11-2 and TRBJ2-7, the full variable domain is EAGVAQSPRYKIIEKRQSVAFWCNPISGHATLYWYQQILGQGPKLLIQFQNNGVVDDSQLPKDRFSAERLKGVDSTLKIQPAKLEDSAVYLCASGQPTETYEQYFGPGTRLTVT.

V usage is TRBV5-1 and J usage is TRBJ2-7, with 10 positions matching TRBD1. The CDR3 sequence is 14 residues long. Germline values: CDR1 SGHRS, CDR2 YFSETQ. Trimming cost V 0 bases and J 4 bases; bases outside gene matches: 1. CDR3 DNA: TGCGCCAGCAGCTTGGTGGGACAGGGGTACGAGCAGTACTTC. Translated, it gives CASSLVGQGYEQYF.

The gene calls are TRBV6-4 and TRBJ1-1, with 9 bases lining up with TRBD1. Germline CDR1 and CDR2: MRHNA and SNTAGT. With 6 bases clipped from V and 4 bases from J, the junction kept 6 bases outside the gene matches. This CDR3 region has 14 residues. Here the CDR3 DNA reads TGTGCCAGCAGCCTGACAGGGGGGGGCACTGAAGCTTTCTTT. It yields the protein CASSLTGGGTEAFF.